A selection of T cell receptor beta chains follows, all from one sample in a study of T cell responses to AZD1222 COVID-19 vaccine. Sequencing used immunoSEQ multiplex PCR; TCRdb keeps in-frame clones, though not all of them. The data show fewer than 200,000 clones, with around nine tenths seen just once and about 4% held by the top ten. Sequences were derived from peripheral blood, sampled 28 days after the second dose of the MenACWY control vaccine. The receptors come from an adult who received the MenACWY meningococcal vaccine as a control. The CDR3 runs from the conserved cysteine through the conserved F or W. A D gene is named only where the DNA matches it firmly. Not every row has a clone size; where given, it reads once, few, many or a size class.

j_gene: TRBJ2-2; v_gene: TRBV24-1; d_gene: TRBD1; abundance: .; CDR3aa: CATRTGNTGELFF; CDR3nt: TGTGCCACCCGGACAGGGAACACCGGGGAGCTGTTTTTT
j_gene: TRBJ2-3; v_gene: TRBV10-3; d_gene: TRBD2; abundance: .; CDR3aa: CAIREGTDTQYF; CDR3nt: TGTGCCATCCGGGAGGGCACAGATACGCAGTATTTT
j_gene: TRBJ1-1; v_gene: TRBV12-3/TRBV12-4; d_gene: .; abundance: once; CDR3aa: CASRLRVGTEAFF; CDR3nt: TGTGCCAGCAGACTCAGGGTGGGCACTGAAGCTTTCTTT
j_gene: TRBJ2-4; v_gene: TRBV5-8; d_gene: TRBD1; abundance: .; CDR3aa: CASSWDRGKNIQYF; CDR3nt: TGTGCCAGCAGCTGGGACAGGGGGAAGAACATTCAGTACTTC
j_gene: TRBJ1-5; v_gene: TRBV2; d_gene: .; abundance: .; CDR3aa: CASSLDSSNQPQHF; CDR3nt: TGTGCCAGCAGTTTGGACAGTAGCAATCAGCCCCAGCATTTT
j_gene: TRBJ1-3; v_gene: TRBV30; d_gene: .; abundance: once; CDR3aa: CAWSVSGNTIYF; CDR3nt: TGTGCCTGGAGTGTATCGGGAAACACCATATATTTT
j_gene: TRBJ2-3; v_gene: TRBV7-3; d_gene: .; abundance: .; CDR3aa: CASSPHGWGSTDTQYF; CDR3nt: TGTGCCAGCAGCCCACACGGATGGGGTAGCACAGATACGCAGTATTTT
j_gene: TRBJ2-7; v_gene: TRBV7-5; d_gene: .; abundance: .; CDR3aa: CVRSFYEQYF; CDR3nt: TGTGTCAGAAGCTTCTACGAGCAGTACTTC
j_gene: TRBJ2-1; v_gene: TRBV5-1; d_gene: TRBD2; abundance: once; CDR3aa: CASSPIHSSGRIEQFF; CDR3nt: TGCGCCAGCAGTCCGATCCATTCAAGCGGGAGAATTGAGCAGTTCTTC
j_gene: TRBJ2-1; v_gene: TRBV19; d_gene: .; abundance: .; CDR3aa: CASSISLGEQFF; CDR3nt: TGTGCCAGTAGTATCTCTCTGGGTGAGCAGTTCTTC
j_gene: TRBJ2-1; v_gene: TRBV30; d_gene: .; abundance: .; CDR3aa: CAWSVHQGTEQFF; CDR3nt: TGTGCCTGGAGTGTACACCAGGGGACCGAGCAGTTCTTC
j_gene: TRBJ2-3; v_gene: TRBV18; d_gene: TRBD2; abundance: .; CDR3aa: CASSPPGLAYKVDTQYF; CDR3nt: TGTGCCAGCTCACCCCCGGGACTAGCTTACAAGGTAGATACGCAGTATTTT
j_gene: TRBJ1-3; v_gene: TRBV12-5; d_gene: TRBD1; abundance: .; CDR3aa: CASGPQGAPGNTIYF; CDR3nt: TGTGCTAGTGGGCCACAGGGGGCGCCGGGAAACACCATATATTTT
j_gene: TRBJ1-5; v_gene: TRBV30; d_gene: TRBD1; abundance: .; CDR3aa: CAWGPGEGAYSNQPQHF; CDR3nt: TGTGCCTGGGGTCCGGGTGAGGGGGCCTATAGCAATCAGCCCCAGCATTTT
j_gene: TRBJ1-5; v_gene: TRBV27; d_gene: .; abundance: .; CDR3aa: CASTPPGGLEHF; CDR3nt: TGTGCCAGCACTCCTCCGGGGGGTTTAGAGCATTTT
j_gene: TRBJ1-1; v_gene: TRBV19; d_gene: .; abundance: .; CDR3aa: CASSIRQSNTEAFF; CDR3nt: TGTGCCAGTAGTATAAGGCAGTCGAACACTGAAGCTTTCTTT